The T cell receptor (beta chain) under discussion was sequenced for a study of cytomegalovirus exposure and HLA in healthy donors (dated by TCRdb to 2016 to 2017). For the study in its entirety: In an earlier analysis of 587 of the donors, 276 Gb of sequence data and 90 million to 120 million unique TCR beta sequences from 180 million or so T cells were reported. Roughly 300 gigabases of sequencing data and tens of millions of unique TCR sequences made up an early release that covered approximately 620 HLA-typed donors. Of the 300 to 500 genotyped donors, roughly 76% were placed in the genetic ancestry cluster associated with self-reported Caucasian donors. The study was designed to test whether signatures of past pathogen exposure could be identified by cataloging public T cell receptors. The T cell repertoires of some 670 subjects were profiled by immunosequencing and related to cytomegalovirus serostatus. Along with the roughly 700-subject first cohort, a separate validation cohort of around 110 different subjects was used. To predict cytomegalovirus infection status, the study brought together high-throughput TCR immunosequencing, statistical association of individual TCRs with disease status, and machine learning. In a later analysis, previously published TCR beta repertoires from several hundred donors were re-analyzed and high-resolution HLA genotyping was added so that TCR occurrence patterns could be studied. The later analysis used no new phenotypic data to find candidate immune exposures, relying instead on TCR beta sequences and their occurrence across donors. An earlier analysis of approximately 580 of the donors used high-throughput TCR beta sequencing to judge whether each TCR beta V gene segment behaved as functional or pseudogenic. Donor age, sex, ethnicity and CMV serostatus were compiled alongside the repertoire data. Genome-wide SNP genotypes for about three fifths of the roughly 700 donors were used in a later genetic analysis, which treated that subset as a discovery cohort. Every discovery cohort repertoire had been produced on one sequencing platform. Both class I and class II loci were covered by HLA typing, at four-digit resolution. The number of typed donors differed by locus: about 620-630 for A, B, C, DRB1 and DQB1; some 540 for DQA1; 606 for DPA1; and some 430 for DPB1. Four to six DR-DQ haplotypes were handled as single units for association and clustering, since linkage in the cohort was strong. Among a few hundred genotyped donors of the cohort, an average of 235,054 unique TCR beta nucleotide sequences were sequenced per donor, around 20% of them non-productive. Paper-wide results and their limitations: In an earlier analysis of about 600 of the donors, most TCR beta V segments appeared in productive rearrangements about 87% or about 30% of the time, broadly matching IMGT annotations. Roughly uniform sequencing depth across donors was assumed in presence/absence analyses, although this assumption may not hold. A later analysis found that most CMV-associated TCR beta chains appeared HLA-restricted, with HLA associations seemingly driven largely by CMV exposure. A later analysis reported that several top co-occurrence clusters appeared linked to parvovirus B19, influenza, CMV and Epstein-Barr virus. A later analysis found that HLA-associated TCR beta chains were more clonally expanded and had lower generation probabilities than equally common non-associated chains. A few of the identified cytomegalovirus-associated TCR beta chains were confirmed in vitro to be specific for cytomegalovirus antigens. CMV serostatus was the only immune exposure information available for the cohort. A later analysis associated 16,951 TCR beta sequences with specific HLA alleles at a false discovery rate of 0.05. When HLA alleles, especially DR and DQ, strongly co-occurred, attributing TCR associations to individual alleles was difficult. The earlier analysis of fewer than 750 of the donors excluded 15 to 20 rarely observed V segments, including chromosome 9 orphons, because counts were too low. The study listed around 160 TCR beta chains as associated with cytomegalovirus. A later analysis found that TCR association rates varied across HLA loci, with DRB1 alleles showing the most associated TCRs and HLA-C alleles the fewest. The authors suggested that the approach could potentially be generalized to other disease states and immunological phenotypes. In this cohort, only TCR beta chains were sequenced, and detectable features were limited by the absence of alpha or paired-chain data. Most TCR sequences were observed very rarely across donors, whereas some public TCRs were present in many individuals. According to a later genetic analysis, donors in an Asian-associated ancestry cluster had fewer N-insertions in productive TCRs than the approximately 630-donor mean. V-gene and J-gene trimming of TCR beta chains was associated with a missense DCLRE1C variant in a later genetic analysis, and the association was replicated in an independent cohort. Linkage disequilibrium might explain the correlated functional status among segregating V segments, but an unknown experimental factor could not be ruled out. A group of highly shared sequence variants was considered likely to be a technical artifact of the sequencing pipeline. A further reported finding was that TCR beta sequences accurately predicted the HLA-A and HLA-B alleles for most subjects in the first cohort. The classifier was reported to diagnose cytomegalovirus status with high specificity and sensitivity in both the original cohort and the validation cohort. Some IMGT-functional V segments, including TRBV6-2 and TRBV6-3, could not be distinguished by the 87-base-pair reads and were therefore excluded. Because HLA typing was unavailable for some donors at each locus, only the typed subset was used in association tests.

The cysteine opens and the phenylalanine closes a CDR3 of 16 amino acids. Of the read, only the CDR3 DNA is kept; its 48 bases are in frame from base 1. Here V drops 1 base and J drops 2 bases, and the junction holds 4 bases not matched to any gene. In the germline V gene, CDR1 corresponds to SGHVS and CDR2 to FNYEAQ. About this clone: Its cognate antigen has yet to be identified.

Receptor amplification or capture employed the immunoSEQ multiplex PCR assay. For the multiplex PCR, a mixture combining 60 forward primers for TCR Vbeta segments and 13 reverse primers for TCR Jbeta segments was used. The CDR3 region of rearranged TCR beta genes was amplified from genomic DNA by a multiplex PCR assay. The Illumina HiSeq System was used to sequence the amplified TCR beta libraries as 87-base-pair reads. The published analysis was carried out like this. Across the roughly 700 repertoires, a later analysis counted about 81 million unique TCR beta chains, some 11 million of which were shared by at least two donors. Raw reads were error-corrected and collapsed into unique sequences by a nearest-neighbor algorithm in which closely related sequences were merged to remove PCR and sequencing errors. V, D and J gene segments were assigned by aligning CDR3 sequences to IMGT reference sequences. For a sequence to be retained, a match of at least six nucleotides was required to both a V gene segment and a J gene segment. Rearrangements were classified as productive when the CDR3 lacked stop codons and remained in frame with V and J, and all other rearrangements were classified as non-productive. Following IMGT convention, CDR3 was defined as the stretch from the second conserved V-encoded cysteine up to the conserved J-encoded phenylalanine. In an earlier analysis of 550 to 650 of the donors, sequences lacking an unambiguous match to a single V gene segment were excluded. An earlier analysis of around 600 of the donors classified V segments as functional when productive rearrangements were above 56.7% and as segregating when the standard deviation between donors was above 5%. To diagnose cytomegalovirus status from the catalog of TCR beta chain sequences, a statistical classification framework was built. In a later analysis, V and J genes were assigned by comparing TCR nucleotide sequences against IMGT/GENE-DB human TR gene sequences. The TCRdist pipeline was used in a later analysis to assign CDR3 sequences and most-parsimonious VDJ recombination scenarios. A later analysis defined each TCR beta chain by its CDR3 amino acid sequence plus V-gene family, and excluded reads lacking a unique V-gene family. To address suspected cross-contamination and a sequencing artifact, a later analysis removed several hundred highly shared, low-generation-probability nucleotide sequences. For each public chain, a later analysis derived a clonal expansion index from normalized ranks of inferred template counts within each repertoire. Generation probabilities in a later analysis came from a VDJ recombination model fitted to out-of-frame rearrangements, and those results were checked against IGoR. A later analysis scored TCR-TCR, TCR-HLA and TCR-CMV co-occurrence with hypergeometric tests, applying a repertoire-size bias correction to TCR pairs. False discovery rates were estimated in a later analysis by permuting HLA or CMV assignments 20 times. In a later analysis, co-occurring TCRs were grouped with DBSCAN, and TCRdist sequence similarity was added when clustering was performed within HLA-allele-positive subsets. For co-occurrence clustering, repertoires with fewer than 30,000 or more than 120,000 public chains were excluded, along with a handful of repertoires with anomalous nucleotide sharing. This immuneACCESS table, as held by TCRdb, lists in-frame sequences with V and J called but not all clones. Of the missing ones, under half trace to an unresolved V gene in checked studies; the others have no known cause. That table supplies the V and J calls and clone size; D and trimming were determined from the DNA. Per the sample table, the count is around 80,000 clones. The biggest ten clones account for about 0.76% of the sample.

The cohort consisted of fewer than 700 healthy bone marrow donors. At the time of sampling, all cohort members were nominally healthy, though unrecorded immune exposures were likely present. The donor tested CMV seronegative, placing the donor among the approximately 360 seronegative members of the cohort. A peripheral blood sample was collected from each donor, and TCR beta sequencing was performed on peripheral blood mononuclear cells. Genomic DNA was extracted from the blood cell samples with the Qiagen DNeasy Blood Extraction Kit. Sequenced sample: PBMCs. This chain joins TRBV7-6 to TRBJ2-7; 11 bases in the middle match TRBD2. The clonotype comes from a boy younger than 18 in good health and CMV-seronegative. The CDR3 protein sequence reads: CASSLVSSGRTYEQYF. In nucleotide form, the sequence is TGTGCCAGCAGCTTAGTCTCTAGCGGGAGGACCTACGAGCAGTACTTC.